Listed here are 26 T cell receptor beta chains from one sample, sequenced in a study of T-cell memory formation after mild COVID-19. TCRdb re-called the 5' RACE reads through MiXCR, storing one row per CDR3 protein. The sample lists a few hundred thousand distinct CDR3 sequences, roughly 16% occurring once. The sample comprised PBMCs or a T cell subset sorted from them (not recorded which). These receptors were taken from a man between 18 and 35 years old who had mild COVID-19 (a few samples of this study predate the infection). Cell type and time point are not known.

This clonotype has just a few counts. This chain connects TRBV4-1 to TRBJ1-5; 7 bases match TRBD1. The CDR3 extends over 13 amino acids. The V and J ends lost 3 bases and 4 bases, in that order; junction bases with no gene match: 0. Germline assignment: CDR1 MGHRA and CDR2 YSYEKL. Here the CDR3 reads CASSQTGNQPQHF. The CDR3 DNA reads TGCGCCAGCAGCCAGACAGGGAATCAGCCCCAGCATTTT.

The chain employs TRBV5-1 and TRBJ2-7, with no clear D. V lost 0 bases to trimming and J lost 0 bases, with 16 bases between them. CDR3 length equals 17 residues. CDR1 and CDR2 from the germline V gene are SGHRS and YFSETQ. CDR3 nucleotides: TGCGCCAGCAGCTTGGCGCCAAGAAGGTCATCCTCCTACGAGCAGTACTTC. This gives the protein CASSLAPRRSSSYEQYF.

This clonotype was detected many times. V is TRBV5-6 and J is TRBJ2-6; D uncertain. The germline V gene encodes CDR1 SGHDT and CDR2 YYEEEE. CDR3 length: 18 amino acids. Trimming shortened V by 0 bases and J by 0 bases, and 13 bases separated the two germline ends. The CDR3 coding sequence is TGTGCCAGCAGCTTGGGTACAGTCTTGGTCTCTGGGGCCAACGTCCTGACTTTC. Protein: CASSLGTVLVSGANVLTF.

The genes are TRBV6-5 and TRBJ1-3; D gene uncertain. Germline V gene sequence: CDR1 MNHEY, CDR2 SVGAGI. The V end was cut by 5 bases, the J end by 4 bases, with 9 bases between. The CDR3 has 13 residues. The CDR3 loop is CASSAVPGNTIYF. As DNA, the CDR3 is TGTGCCAGCAGTGCAGTACCCGGAAACACCATATATTTT.

This clonotype was found a few times. This sequence joins TRBV7-2 and TRBJ2-5, with 8 nucleotides matching TRBD2. V was pared by 10 bases and J by 5 bases, with 9 bases of the junction left unmatched. Germline CDR1 reads SGHTA; CDR2 reads FQGNSA. The CDR3 extends over 13 amino acids. CDR3 sequence (DNA): TGTGCCACCGGGACTAGTCGATGGGAGACCCAGTACTTC. Its protein product is CATGTSRWETQYF.

This clonotype turned up a few times. V usage is TRBV20-1 and J usage is TRBJ2-5; the D is unclear. V lost 6 bases to trimming and J lost 5 bases, with 19 bases between them. The CDR3 consists of 14 residues. Germline V gives CDR1 DFQATT, CDR2 SNEGSKA (reference sequence). The CDR3 is CSAQDVSIRETQYF. CDR3 bases: TGCAGTGCCCAGGACGTGTCAATTCGCGAGACCCAGTACTTC.

This clonotype was counted at least ten times. The chain is built from TRBV5-1 and TRBJ2-2, with unresolved D. Germline lookup yields CDR1 SGHRS and CDR2 YFSETQ. CDR3 length equals 14 residues. V was trimmed by 5 bases and J by 2 bases, leaving 10 bases between them. CDR3 amino acids: CASSQRSNTGELFF. As DNA, the CDR3 is TGCGCCAGCAGTCAGCGTTCCAACACCGGGGAGCTGTTTTTT.

This clonotype was recorded many times. This chain's CDR3 is CASTVGGSYQETQYF. The CDR3 DNA reads TGTGCCAGCACCGTGGGCGGCTCATACCAAGAGACCCAGTACTTC. This chain joins TRBV12-3 or TRBV12-4 and TRBJ2-5; D not resolved. Deletions cut 7 bases from V and 0 bases from J, with 15 bases between. This CDR3 region has 15 residues.

This clonotype was seen more than once but under ten times. The chain links TRBV19 to TRBJ2-5, with D possibly TRBD1 on 6 matching bases. This CDR3 spans 12 amino acids. CDR1 and CDR2 from the germline V gene are LNHDA and SQIVND (reference sequence). V lost 8 bases, J lost 5 bases, and 12 bases lay in between. The CDR3 DNA sequence: TGTGCCAGTGGTTGGGGGCAGGAGACCCAGTACTTC. It encodes CASGWGQETQYF.

This clonotype has just a few counts. V gene TRBV6-2 or TRBV6-3 combines with J gene TRBJ1-6; D not resolved. V was pared by 2 bases and J by 9 bases, with 5 bases between. Per the germline V gene, CDR1 is MNHEY and CDR2 is SVGEGT. The length of the CDR3 is 12 residues. The CDR3 bases are TGTGCCAGCAGTTACGGCTCTTCACCCCTCCACTTT. This codes for CASSYGSSPLHF.

This clonotype was observed a handful of times. The rearrangement joins TRBV24-1 to TRBJ2-2; D remains unclear. Germline CDR1 KGHDR, CDR2 SFDVKD. The CDR3 spans 13 residues. Trimming stripped 4 bases from V and 2 bases from J, with 4 bases between. CDR3 region: CATSDFNTGELFF. The CDR3 bases are TGTGCCACCAGTGACTTTAACACCGGGGAGCTGTTTTTT.

Only a few counts were recorded for this clonotype. The V and J genes are TRBV20-1 and TRBJ2-3, with D possibly matching TRBD1 (5 bases). Germline CDR1 DFQATT, CDR2 SNEGSKA (reference sequence). This CDR3 spans 13 amino acids. V lost 1 base and J 2 bases, leaving 7 bases between the germline ends. In DNA, the CDR3 is TGCAGTGCTAGAGTGACAGACACAGATACGCAGTATTTT. It specifies CSARVTDTDTQYF.

There are a few counts of this clonotype. The chain carries TRBV10-3 and TRBJ2-3; 13 bases fit TRBD2. This CDR3 is built from 18 residues. The J segment lost 8 bases and the V segment lost 10 bases, leaving 21 bases of the junction unmatched. Looked up from germline, CDR1 is ENHRY and CDR2 is SYGVKD. The chain's CDR3 is CATQGTSGGESPGVTQYF. In nucleotides, the CDR3 is TGTGCCACCCAGGGCACTAGCGGGGGGGAAAGTCCAGGAGTTACGCAGTATTTT.

The chain carries TRBV6-2 or TRBV6-3 and TRBJ2-1; TRBD2 aligns across 8 bases. Trimming took 4 bases from V and 9 from J; bases not matched to a gene: 8. The germline V gene encodes CDR1 MNHEY and CDR2 SVGEGT. This CDR3 contains 14 residues. In DNA, the CDR3 is TGTGCCAGCAGTTTCGACGGGGGGGCTAGTGAGCAGTTCTTC. It yields the protein CASSFDGGASEQFF.

CDR3 in DNA: TGTGCCATCAGAGGAGGGACTGAAGCTTTCTTT. Its translation is CAIRGGTEAFF. The chain carries TRBV10-3 and TRBJ1-1; D gene uncertain. The germline V gene encodes CDR1 ENHRY and CDR2 SYGVKD. V lost 6 bases to trimming and J lost 5 bases, with 7 bases between them. The CDR3 consists of 11 residues.

The table lists this clonotype with a few counts. The V call is TRBV5-1, the J call TRBJ2-5; D may correspond to TRBD1 or TRBD2 (5 bases each). The CDR3 is 15 amino acids. V was cut by 0 bases and J by 4 bases, with 13 bases left in between. Germline V lookup: CDR1 SGHRS, CDR2 YFSETQ. The CDR3 region is CASSLESGARETQYF. The CDR3 nucleotides read TGCGCCAGCAGCTTGGAGTCCGGGGCCCGAGAGACCCAGTACTTC.

A few counts support this clonotype. The V call is TRBV29-1, the J call TRBJ2-3; D is unresolved. The CDR3 extends over 13 amino acids. Germline V CDR1 and CDR2: SQVTM, ANQGSEA. The V end lost 4 bases, the J end lost 1 base, and 9 bases lay between the germline ends. The CDR3 reads CSVVRAGTDTQYF. For the CDR3, the DNA is TGCAGCGTTGTCCGGGCAGGCACAGATACGCAGTATTTT.

In this sample, this clonotype turned up many times. Compared with germline, one end of the junction differs, possibly owing to a read error. CDR3 in DNA: TGTGCCAGCAGGGAAGGACAGACAGATACGCAGTATTTT. Translation gives CASREGQTDTQYF. The chain carries TRBV2 and TRBJ2-3; the D gene is possibly TRBD1 (6 bases). Per germline, CDR1 SNHLY and CDR2 FYNNEI. The CDR3 is 13 amino acids.

The chain couples TRBV7-6 to TRBJ1-3; D not certain. Germline V gene sequence: CDR1 SGHVS, CDR2 FNYEAQ. This CDR3 comprises 15 residues. V lost 1 base and J lost 0, with 7 bases in between. CDR3 loop: CASSLEAISGNTIYF. CDR3 in DNA: TGTGCCAGCAGCTTAGAGGCGATCTCTGGAAACACCATATATTTT.

V is TRBV2 and J is TRBJ1-1; possibly TRBD1 for D (5 bases). This CDR3 is 14 amino acids long. V gave up 2 bases and J gave up 5 bases, with 12 bases separating them. CDR1 SNHLY and CDR2 FYNNEI come from the germline V gene. CDR3 sequence reads: CASSESVGATEAFF. The CDR3 DNA follows: TGTGCCAGCAGTGAATCGGTCGGGGCGACTGAAGCTTTCTTT.

The chain links TRBV14 to TRBJ2-7; a weak D match, TRBD2 (6 bases). Trimming cost V 4 bases and J 3 bases, with 7 bases left between them. The CDR3 covers 12 residues. The V gene's germline CDR1 is SGHDN and CDR2 FVKESK. CDR3 coding DNA: TGTGCCAGCAGCCCGGGACTCTACGAGCAGTACTTC. Translation gives CASSPGLYEQYF.

This clonotype was counted only a few times. The rearrangement joins TRBV7-4 to TRBJ1-1; the D gene is possibly TRBD1 (5 bases). The germline CDR1 and CDR2 sequences are SGHVT and SQSDAQ. V lost 5 bases and J 1 base, leaving 14 bases between the germline ends. This CDR3 has 15 residues. This chain's CDR3 is CASSRWGKQNTEAFF. CDR3 sequence (DNA): TGTGCCAGCAGCCGATGGGGCAAGCAGAACACTGAAGCTTTCTTT.

The gene calls are TRBV11-2 and TRBJ2-2; possibly TRBD2 for D (6 bases). Trimming took off 4 bases at V and 5 bases at J, with 14 bases between the two ends. Germline V CDR1 and CDR2: SGHAT, FQNNGV. There are 15 residues in the CDR3. CDR3 DNA: TGTGCCAGCAGCTCGACTAGAGGGAGAACCGGGGAGCTGTTTTTT. This encodes CASSSTRGRTGELFF.

This clonotype came up many times. The genes are TRBV5-1 and TRBJ2-3, with a weak D call TRBD1 (5 bases). The V gene's germline CDR1 is SGHRS and CDR2 YFSETQ. Trimming pared 4 bases from V and 5 bases from J, leaving 14 bases between. The CDR3 is 14 amino acids. The CDR3 nucleotides read TGCGCCAGCAGCCAACCGACAGTTCGAGATACGCAGTATTTT. Translation: CASSQPTVRDTQYF.

The chain combines TRBV7-2 with TRBJ1-2; D gene uncertain. This CDR3 region has 16 residues. V was trimmed by 2 bases and J by 6 bases, leaving 19 bases between them. Germline V CDR1 and CDR2: SGHTA, FQGNSA. The CDR3 DNA is TGTGCCAGCAGCTTAAGTCGGGCCTCAGCGGGGAATGGCTACACCTTC. Translating gives CASSLSRASAGNGYTF.

This clonotype has a handful of counts. The V call is TRBV3-1, the J call TRBJ1-6, with D uncertain. The ends were cut back, 2 bases at V and 7 bases at J, with 9 bases in the middle. The CDR3 has 14 residues. The germline gives CDR1 LGHDT, CDR2 YNNKEL (reference sequence). CDR3 in DNA: TGTGCCAGCAGCCAAAACAGTGAAAATTCACCCCTCCACTTT. Protein: CASSQNSENSPLHF.